The 4 T cell receptor beta chains listed next were all sequenced from one sample in a study of beta chain features in type 1 diabetes (dated by TCRdb to 2017 to 2018). Receptors were amplified or captured by the immunoSEQ multiplex PCR assay. The High Capacity cDNA Reverse Transcription Kit was used to reverse transcribe all of the isolated RNA, meaning that expressed TCRB transcripts were what got sequenced. The clones in this table, taken by TCRdb from immuneACCESS, are in-frame only. Not every clone is retained; where verified, under half of the shortfall comes from an unresolved V gene, and the cause of the rest is unknown. This sample gives around 190,000 clones in total; around 13% of them show up just once. The ten largest clones add up to 0.55% to 0.8% of the sample. Sequencing was performed on central memory CD4+ T cells from blood. Receptor source: a woman aged 18-29 years in good health.

This clone showed up just a few times. This rearrangement joins TRBV18 to TRBJ2-3, with TRBD2 matching 7 bases. Germline V gene sequence: CDR1 KGHSH, CDR2 LQKENI. This CDR3 is built from 16 residues. J lost 0 bases, V lost 6 bases, and 9 bases had no gene match. The CDR3 nucleotides are TGTGCCAGCTCCCCGGGGGGAGGCGGAAGCACAGATACGCAGTATTTT. It is translated as CASSPGGGGSTDTQYF.

CDR3 sequence (DNA): TGTGCCAGCAGCCAGGGGACGGGGGACTACGAAAAACTGTTTTTT. Residues: CASSQGTGDYEKLFF. This chain uses TRBV28 with TRBJ1-4; possible D gene TRBD1, 6 bases. CDR1 is MDHEN, CDR2 SYDVKM, per germline. The CDR3 runs 15 residues. V lost 6 bases and J lost 8, with 19 bases in between.

This clone was observed a handful of times. The J gene is TRBJ2-2, the V gene TRBV28; D may be TRBD2 (6 bases). Trimming stripped 10 bases from V and 7 bases from J, with 16 bases between. CDR3 length: 13 residues. Germline CDR1 is MDHEN and CDR2 is SYDVKM. The CDR3: CAILGGDDGELFF. CDR3 in DNA: TGTGCCATTTTGGGGGGAGACGACGGGGAGCTGTTTTTT.

This sequence joins TRBV29-1 and TRBJ2-1; 13 bases map to TRBD2. The V segment lost 4 bases and the J segment 3 bases; nucleotides outside the gene matches: 9. Germline V gene sequence: CDR1 SQVTM, CDR2 ANQGSEA. CDR3 length: 17 residues. The DNA for the CDR3 is TGCAGCGTTGTAATGGGGCGACTAGCGGGAGGCTACAATGAGCAGTTCTTC. It codes for CSVVMGRLAGGYNEQFF.